This T cell receptor (beta chain) comes out of a study of tumor-infiltrating lymphocytes in primary liver carcinoma. As for the study in general: Tumors measured about 4 to 11 cm and were stage T1-T3 N0M0. Tissue type made little difference to sample yields of roughly 3.5 to 7.13 million productive TCRbeta reads.

Points from the study as a whole: Blood fell significantly below tumors in its top-250-clone fraction (p = 0.039).

Trimming took off 0 bases at V and 11 bases at J, with 18 bases between the two ends. Germline loops: CDR1 SGHRS, CDR2 YFSETQ. This CDR3 comprises 14 residues. RNA was extracted from whole blood without cell sorting, alongside germline DNA. Treatment-naive at the time, the patients had chronic HBV infection. Starting from approximately 470 ng of total RNA, TCR beta cDNA was produced with a primer in the constant region. Each TCR beta library was derived from three nested multiplex PCR rounds that employed slightly modified ARM-PCR. PCR rounds one and two used TRBV1-TRBV30 forward primers with a C-beta reverse primer for 10 cycles each. TCRdb re-called the multiplex PCR reads through MiXCR, storing one row per CDR3 protein. Counted here are about 320,000 distinct CDR3 sequences, 65% occurring once; the ten biggest clones make up approximately 9.4%. Remarks on this clonotype: Its matching antigen is unknown.

This chain connects TRBV5-1 to TRBJ2-7; D may be TRBD1 (5 bases). This TCR was recovered from a man in his forties with primary liver carcinoma and hepatitis B virus infection. Sequencing was performed on peripheral blood. The CDR3 sequence: CASSLGGSCESEYF. DNA for the CDR3: TGCGCCAGCAGCTTGGGGGGCAGTTGTGAGTCTGAGTACTTC.